This T cell receptor (beta chain) was found in a study of control samples from healthy donors and cancer patients. J gave up 8 bases and V 3 bases, and 6 bases lay outside the gene matches. Germline lookup yields CDR1 SGHTA and CDR2 FQGNSA. This CDR3 has 14 residues. The assay was immunoSEQ multiplex PCR, and TCRdb's table has in-frame clones only and misses some. This table holds roughly 450,000 clones, 80% to 95% found once. This clone was seen once. The sequence derives from a man in his forties with head and neck cancer. The sample comprised PBMCs. The V call is TRBV7-2, the J call TRBJ1-4; 7 bases fit TRBD1. CDR3 nucleotide sequence: TGTGCCAGCAGCTTGGACAGGCTCAGAGAAAAACTGTTTTTT. It is translated as CASSLDRLREKLFF.